Reported below is one TCR beta chain. This clonotype was seen repeatedly, ten times or more. No cognate antigen has been identified for it. Per-base quality was not reported, and no clone a single base away is much larger than it. This sample was taken from a study of neurological immune-mediated disorders (dated by TCRdb to between 2019 and 2020). With respect to the entire study: Peripheral blood TCR-beta repertoires from patients with HTLV-I-associated myelopathy (HAM/TSP), patients with multiple sclerosis, and healthy controls were compared in the study using UMI-based sequencing. Longitudinal samples, technical triplicates and paired sorted CD4+ and CD8+ T-cell subsets, alongside PBMC samples, were included among the roughly 110 TCR-beta libraries. The cohort included 60 to 70 subjects: some 15 with HAM/TSP, some 35 with multiple sclerosis, and 20 or so healthy controls. Overall study outcomes, separate from this receptor: No identical CDR3 amino acid sequences were found to be shared among expanded clones across subjects, suggesting that TCR-beta repertoires were private in all groups. TCR clonal expansion was greatest in HAM/TSP patients and smallest in MS patients, who ranked below even healthy controls.

Healthy controls were blood bank volunteers in Maryland, USA. Libraries from unsorted PBMCs were made from 2 million PBMCs kept in RNAlater at -80 degrees C until RNA extraction. Peripheral blood was subjected to Ficoll-Hypaque density gradient centrifugation to isolate PBMCs, which were then cryopreserved in liquid nitrogen. cDNA was synthesized by template-switch 5'RACE using a primer carrying a 10-nucleotide random unique molecular identifier by which each TCR transcript was tagged. Every sequencing run covered 15-18 subjects and yielded more than 160 million TCR-beta sequences. The RNeasy kit was used for extraction of total RNA. The KAPA Real-time Library Amplification kit was used to amplify TCR-beta VDJ regions with primers for the TCR constant region and the 5'RACE anchor. Sample indexes and Illumina adaptors were added in a first PCR, and a second PCR then increased library yield. The roughly 650 bp TCR product was size-selected on a 2% E-gel SizeSelection system after Ampure bead purification. Before pooling, library quality was checked on a Bioanalyzer, concentration was measured with Qubit, and libraries were quantified with the Kapa Library Quantification kit. Libraries were sequenced paired-end 2 x 150 bp on an Illumina HiSeq 2500. To increase sequence diversity, roughly 24-32% phiX was spiked into each library pool. The source study handled its data this way. Quality-filtered reads were processed with the UMI-based MiGEC pipeline, and over 75% of raw TCR sequences were removed by the MiGEC pipeline during error correction. VDJ genes were aligned to IMGT germline references, and clonotypes were defined by unique CDR3 amino acid sequence plus V-J genes. VDJtools evaluated clonal expansion, Shannon diversity and CDR3 relatedness (CalcPairwiseDistances, ClusterSamples); CLCbio workbench built phylogenetic trees. Using coefficient-of-variation modelling across technical triplicates, the study counted a clone as expanded if it had at least 8 unique UMIs. The public reads were reanalyzed by TCRdb: fastp trimming at Q25, MiXCR alignment, in-frame beta chains only. Duplicate CDR3 protein sequences are folded into a single record with the most common DNA and genes. The V and J calls were determined by TCRdb, not by the authors. This sample holds 70,000 to 95,000 distinct CDR3 sequences; about a sixth were observed only once. The ten largest clonotypes hold about 16% of the sample.

Counted from cysteine to valine, this CDR3 has 17 amino acids. Left in the record is the CDR3 DNA by itself, 51 bases read in frame from the first base. The germline V gene sets CDR1 to ENHRY and CDR2 to SYGVKD. Here V drops 2 bases and J drops 4 bases, and the junction holds 14 bases not matched to any gene. The sequence was obtained from a woman between 40 and 55 years old in good health. Sequencing used PBMCs. Recombination linked TRBV10-3 to TRBJ2-7, with TRBD2 identical over 7 junction bases. The DNA is TGTGCCATCAGTGAGGTCGGGGGGACTCCGAGCGGGTACGAGCAGTACGTC. Its protein product is CAISEVGGTPSGYEQYV.